One and the same sample provided the 15 T cell receptor beta chains below, sequenced in a study of cytomegalovirus exposure and HLA in healthy donors (dated by TCRdb to about 2017). Library preparation employed the immunoSEQ multiplex PCR assay. For the multiplex PCR, a mixture combining 60 forward primers for TCR Vbeta segments and 13 reverse primers for TCR Jbeta segments was used. Drawn from immuneACCESS, this table holds only the in-frame rearrangements with V and J called that TCRdb kept. Clones are partly lost; checked studies trace under half to an unresolved V gene and leave the rest unexplained. For this sample the table gives some 180,000 clones, of which about four fifths were detected only once. Around 1.7% of the sample rests with the top ten. The sample comprised PBMCs. The source is a woman aged 18-29 years in good health and CMV-seronegative.

The DNA for the CDR3 is TGTGCCTGGAGTGCCCTTCAGGGTATCACCTATAATTCACCCCTCCACTTT. Encoded protein: CAWSALQGITYNSPLHF. The chain couples TRBV30 to TRBJ1-6; perhaps TRBD1 as D (5 bases). The germline V gene has CDR1 GTSNPN and CDR2 SVGIG (reference sequence). The CDR3 is 17 amino acids. V was clipped by 1 base and J by 2 bases, with 15 bases between them.

V usage is TRBV7-9 and J usage is TRBJ1-1; 10 nucleotides match TRBD1. The CDR3 loop spans 17 amino acids. Germline CDR1 is SEHNR and CDR2 is FQNEAQ (reference sequence). V shed 3 bases, J shed 1 base, and the junction held 8 bases outside the gene matches. The CDR3 DNA sequence: TGTGCCAGCAGCTTCTTGACAGGGGGCGAAGGGAACACTGAAGCTTTCTTT. Amino acid sequence: CASSFLTGGEGNTEAFF.

The chain is built from TRBV28 and TRBJ2-1; the match to TRBD1 covers 7 bases. The germline V gene encodes CDR1 MDHEN and CDR2 SYDVKM. With 3 bases clipped from V and 4 bases from J, the junction kept 3 bases outside the gene matches. The CDR3 is made up of 14 amino acids. The CDR3 DNA reads as TGTGCCAGCAGTTTTTTGGACAGGTACAATGAGCAGTTCTTC. Translating gives CASSFLDRYNEQFF. The variable domain in full, with the rest retrieved from reference TRBV28 and TRBJ2-1, is DVKVTQSSRYLVKRTGEKVFLECVQDMDHENMFWYRQDPGLGLRLIYFSYDVKMKEKGDIPEGYSVSREKKERFSLILESASTNQTSMYLCASSFLDRYNEQFFGPGTRLTVL.

The gene calls are TRBV4-1 and TRBJ2-1; 12 bases fit TRBD2. The CDR3 totals 15 residues. The germline CDR1 and CDR2 sequences are MGHRA and YSYEKL. With 6 bases clipped from V and 12 bases from J, the junction kept 12 bases outside the gene matches. This chain's CDR3 is CASRATSGRTWAQFF. CDR3 coding DNA: TGCGCCAGCAGGGCGACTAGCGGGAGAACCTGGGCGCAGTTCTTC.

The chain has TRBV27 and TRBJ2-6, with D possibly being TRBD1 (5 bases). Trimming took 4 bases from V and 0 from J, leaving 16 bases between them. CDR1 is MNHEY, CDR2 SMNVEV, per germline (reference sequence). The CDR3 sequence is 18 residues long. In DNA form, the CDR3 reads TGTGCCAGCAGTTCCGATTGGACAAAAGTCTCTGGGGCCAACGTCCTGACTTTC. As protein: CASSSDWTKVSGANVLTF.

This clone came up a few times. The chain has TRBV5-6 and TRBJ2-7; D possibly corresponds to TRBD2 (6 bases). V shed 1 base and J shed 5 bases, with 16 bases lying between them. Per germline, CDR1 SGHDT and CDR2 YYEEEE. The CDR3 runs 15 residues. Here the CDR3 DNA reads TGTGCCAGCAGCTTGAGGAAGACTAGTGTCGACGAGCAGTACTTC. It specifies CASSLRKTSVDEQYF.

The chain couples TRBV9 to TRBJ2-5; 10 nucleotides match TRBD2. CDR3 size: 16 residues. Trimming took 2 bases from V and 5 from J; bases not matched to a gene: 9. CDR1 is SGDLS, CDR2 YYNGEE, per germline. This chain's CDR3 is CASSVATSGWAETQYF. Here the CDR3 DNA reads TGTGCCAGCAGCGTGGCGACTAGCGGGTGGGCGGAGACCCAGTACTTC.

The chain recombines TRBV4-1 with TRBJ1-2; 9 bases are shared with TRBD1. This CDR3 contains 15 residues. Germline CDR1 reads MGHRA; CDR2 reads YSYEKL. V dropped 2 bases and J dropped 4; count of bases not matched to a gene: 5. This CDR3 is CASSQPTGGFYGYTF. CDR3 bases: TGCGCCAGCAGCCAACCGACAGGGGGATTCTATGGCTACACCTTC.

The chain uses TRBV15 and TRBJ2-1; 10 bases fit TRBD2. Trimming cost V 6 bases and J 9 bases; bases outside gene matches: 8. The V gene's germline CDR1 is LNHNV and CDR2 YYDKDF (reference sequence). The CDR3 is 14 residues long. This CDR3 reads CATRASGRRIEQFF. The CDR3 bases are TGTGCCACCAGAGCTAGCGGGAGAAGGATTGAGCAGTTCTTC.

This chain joins TRBV23-1 and TRBJ2-7; tentative D call: TRBD2 (5 bases). TRBV23-1 is labeled an ORF, and its function is uncertain. V shed 8 bases and J shed 5 bases, with 25 bases lying between them. CDR3 length equals 16 residues. As DNA, the CDR3 is TGCGCCAGCCCAAAGGAGCCCTCGGGGTTCTATCACGAGCAGTACTTC. This sequence encodes CASPKEPSGFYHEQYF.

This clone was counted between two and nine times. The CDR3: CASSPWGRPLNEQYF. The CDR3 nucleotides are TGTGCCAGCAGTCCCTGGGGCAGGCCATTGAACGAGCAGTACTTC. The chain has TRBV27 and TRBJ2-7, with a tentative D call TRBD1 (5 bases). CDR1 is MNHEY and CDR2 is SMNVEV in the germline V gene (reference sequence). The CDR3 runs to 15 residues. Between the trimmed V and J ends, which lost 5 bases and 5 bases, there was a span of 19 bases.

The chain links TRBV19 to TRBJ2-7; a possible D gene is TRBD1 (5 bases). CDR3 size: 13 residues. CDR1 is LNHDA and CDR2 is SQIVND in the germline V gene (reference sequence). The V end was cut by 5 bases, the J end by 6 bases, with 14 bases between. In DNA form, the CDR3 reads TGTGCCAGTAGTCTCGAAAGGGGTCCCGAGCAGTACTTC. Protein product: CASSLERGPEQYF.

This clone was detected a few times. The chain has TRBV5-6 and TRBJ1-5; 9 bases fit TRBD1. The CDR3 runs 15 residues. Germline V lookup: CDR1 SGHDT, CDR2 YYEEEE. V was pared by 2 bases and J by 4 bases, with 4 bases of the junction left unmatched. As DNA, the CDR3 is TGTGCCAGCAGCTTCAGGACAGGGGTAAATCAGCCCCAGCATTTT. Its protein is CASSFRTGVNQPQHF.

The chain uses TRBV23-1 and TRBJ1-4; D possibly corresponds to TRBD1 (5 bases). TRBV23-1 is reported as an ORF; its role is uncertain. The CDR3 sequence is 17 residues long. The germline V and J ends were trimmed by 0 bases and 3 bases, with 14 bases remaining between them. This chain's CDR3 is CASSQSWCGGPNEKLFF. The CDR3 DNA sequence: TGCGCCAGCAGTCAATCGTGGTGCGGGGGACCTAATGAAAAACTGTTTTTT.

The rearrangement joins TRBV9 to TRBJ1-1, with 7 bases identical to TRBD1. V lost 7 bases to trimming and J lost 6 bases; unmatched junction nucleotides: 18. CDR3 length: 16 amino acids. Germline CDR1 SGDLS, CDR2 YYNGEE. The chain's CDR3 is CASSPGGTTGNAEAFF. The CDR3 bases are TGTGCCAGCTCTCCAGGGGGAACAACCGGTAACGCTGAAGCTTTCTTT.